What follows are 27 T cell receptor beta chains derived from one specimen sequenced in a study of regulatory T cells in long-lasting Graves disease. Through Arm-PCR of CDR3 regions and iRepertoire HTBI primers, TCR beta libraries were built. MiXCR was run by TCRdb on the multiplex PCR reads, yielding one entry per CDR3 protein. The table includes some 470,000 distinct CDR3 sequences, about a fifth detected once. Indicated time point: persistent/refractory GD, antithyroid drugs over 5 years with positive TRAb. From RNA extracted from PBMCs, the TCR library was made. The sample consisted of peripheral blood mononuclear cells (PBMCs), taken when the disease was refractory, from a patient treated with antithyroid drugs. These receptors all stem from a female donor with Graves disease.

In this sample, this clonotype turned up many times. The CDR3 reads CASREQGWGEQYF. The CDR3 coding sequence is TGTGCCAGCAGGGAACAGGGTTGGGGCGAGCAGTACTTC. This chain joins TRBV6-1 and TRBJ2-7; D may be TRBD1 (6 bases). The V and J ends lost 6 bases and 6 bases respectively, with 15 bases between them. CDR1 is MNHNS, CDR2 SASEGT, per germline. The CDR3 totals 13 residues.

This chain links TRBV3-1 with TRBJ1-6, with D possibly TRBD1 on 6 matching bases. This CDR3 contains 16 residues. V was cut by 1 base and J by 11 bases, with 18 bases left in between. Germline assignment: CDR1 LGHDT and CDR2 YNNKEL (reference sequence). The CDR3 DNA sequence: TGTGCCAGCAGCCAAGGGGGGCCAGGTGCCGCGGCACCCCTCCACTTT. It is translated as CASSQGGPGAAAPLHF.

This clonotype was detected only a few times. The chain employs TRBV7-3 and TRBJ1-5; D might be TRBD1 (5 bases). The germline V and J ends were trimmed by 2 bases and 0 bases, with 17 bases remaining between them. Germline V gene data show CDR1 as SGHTA and CDR2 as FQGTGA. This CDR3 has 18 amino acids. CDR3 residues: CASSLPQTDHYSNQPQHF. The CDR3 DNA reads TGTGCCAGCAGCTTACCTCAGACAGATCATTATAGCAATCAGCCCCAGCATTTT. Together with reference TRBV7-3 and TRBJ1-5, the CDR3 gives the full variable domain: GAGVSQTPSNKVTEKGKYVELRCDPISGHTALYWYRQSLGQGPEFLIYFQGTGAADDSGLPNDRFFAVRPEGSVSTLKIQRTERGDSAVYLCASSLPQTDHYSNQPQHFGDGTRLSIL.

The chain carries TRBV29-1 and TRBJ1-1; 8 nucleotides align to TRBD1. The CDR3 contains 14 residues. CDR1 and CDR2 (germline): SQVTM, ANQGSEA. Trimming cost V 0 bases and J 5 bases; bases outside gene matches: 5. CDR3 in DNA: TGCAGCGTTGAAGAACCAGGGGGCCCGACTGAAGCTTTCTTT. As protein: CSVEEPGGPTEAFF.

This clonotype was seen a few times. A read error may be the cause here, since a much bigger clone is one base away. This chain links TRBV28 with TRBJ1-5, with D unclear. The CDR3 consists of 14 residues. Germline V gene data show CDR1 as MDHEN and CDR2 as SYDVKM. Trimming stripped 3 bases from V and 3 bases from J, with 9 bases between. Here the CDR3 reads CASSLFSFNQPQHF. The CDR3 bases are TGTGCCAGCAGTTTGTTCAGTTTCAATCAGCCCCAGCATTTT.

A few counts support this clonotype. The V call is TRBV3-1, the J call TRBJ2-7; the match to TRBD2 covers 7 bases. The CDR3 extends over 16 amino acids. From germline, CDR1 is LGHDT and CDR2 YNNKEL (reference sequence). The trim removed 6 bases at V and 0 bases at J, leaving 11 bases unmatched. DNA for the CDR3: TGTGCCAGCAGGGCTAGCGGTTCTCACCCCTCCTACGAGCAGTACTTC. Translation gives CASRASGSHPSYEQYF.

The V call is TRBV10-3, the J call TRBJ1-5; D is unclear. This CDR3 has 16 residues. The germline CDR1 and CDR2 sequences are ENHRY and SYGVKD. The germline V and J ends were trimmed by 2 bases and 0 bases, with 11 bases remaining between them. The CDR3 sequence is CAISEVGIPSNQPQHF. In DNA, the CDR3 is TGTGCCATCAGTGAGGTAGGGATCCCTAGCAATCAGCCCCAGCATTTT.

V gene TRBV7-9 combines with J gene TRBJ2-2; 7 bases map to TRBD1. V lost 4 bases to trimming and J lost 0 bases; unmatched junction nucleotides: 5. The CDR3 has 16 amino acids. CDR1 and CDR2 (germline): SEHNR, FQNEAQ (reference sequence). CDR3 DNA sequence: TGTGCCAGCAGCTCCCCTCAGGGGGCGAACACCGGGGAGCTGTTTTTT. Encoded protein: CASSSPQGANTGELFF.

This clonotype came up many times. The chain joins TRBV29-1 to TRBJ2-5; 7 positions agree with TRBD1. Trimming at V came to 2 bases and at J to 2 bases, leaving 5 bases not matched to a gene. Germline V lookup: CDR1 SQVTM, CDR2 ANQGSEA. The CDR3 has 14 amino acids. CDR3 loop: CSVEPPRGQETQYF. In nucleotides, the CDR3 is TGCAGCGTTGAACCCCCCAGGGGGCAAGAGACCCAGTACTTC.

Many counts were recorded for this clonotype. The chain joins TRBV2 to TRBJ2-6; no reliable D call. With 8 bases removed from V and 0 bases from J, the gap between germline ends came to 11 bases. Per the germline V gene, CDR1 is SNHLY and CDR2 is FYNNEI. The CDR3 has 15 amino acids. The CDR3 DNA follows: TGTGCCAGCGGCGACGCAAACTCTGGGGCCAACGTCCTGACTTTC. Encoded protein: CASGDANSGANVLTF. The whole variable domain, filled in from reference TRBV2 and TRBJ2-6, reads EPEVTQTPSHQVTQMGQEVILRCVPISNHLYFYWYRQILGQKVEFLVSFYNNEISEKSEIFDDQFSVERPDGSNFTLKIRSTKLEDSAMYFCASGDANSGANVLTFGAGSRLTVL.

This clonotype was found many times. V gene TRBV11-2 combines with J gene TRBJ1-4; 7 bases are a match to TRBD1. Germline trimming cut 4 bases from V and 8 bases from J; bases unmatched to any gene: 10. This CDR3 spans 15 amino acids. The germline V gene has CDR1 SGHAT and CDR2 FQNNGV. CDR3 nucleotide sequence: TGTGCCAGCAGCTCCCAAACAGGGGCGAGGGAAAAACTGTTTTTT. It is translated as CASSSQTGAREKLFF.

This clonotype has a handful of counts. J is TRBJ2-7 and V is TRBV6-1; 9 positions agree with TRBD2. The germline V gene has CDR1 MNHNS and CDR2 SASEGT. The CDR3 is 15 amino acids. Trimming took 7 bases from V and 3 from J; bases not matched to a gene: 10. The DNA for the CDR3 is TGTGCCAGCACTTTATCGGGACTAGCAAACTACGAGCAGTACTTC. It encodes CASTLSGLANYEQYF.

This clonotype was observed many times. This rearrangement joins TRBV28 to TRBJ2-2; TRBD2 matches at 8 bases. CDR1 MDHEN and CDR2 SYDVKM come from the germline V gene. The CDR3 totals 14 residues. J lost 4 bases, V lost 3 bases, and 1 base had no gene match. The CDR3 DNA is TGTGCCAGCAGTTTCGGGGGGGCCACCGGGGAGCTGTTTTTT. It encodes CASSFGGATGELFF.

The chain couples TRBV19 to TRBJ2-7, with 11 positions matching TRBD2. The V and J ends lost 5 bases and 3 bases, in that order; junction bases with no gene match: 6. Germline-derived CDR1 and CDR2 are LNHDA and SQIVND (reference sequence). The CDR3 is made up of 15 amino acids. CDR3 sequence reads: CASSLTSGRLYEQYF. The CDR3 nucleotides are TGTGCCAGTAGTTTAACTAGCGGGAGACTCTACGAGCAGTACTTC.

In its sample, this clonotype was seen a few times. This may be a read error, as it is one base from a much larger clone. V gene TRBV28 combines with J gene TRBJ2-5; D uncertain. V was clipped by 1 base and J by 5 bases, with 11 bases between them. The CDR3 length is 14 residues. The germline V gene encodes CDR1 MDHEN and CDR2 SYDVKM. CDR3 in amino acids: CASSLSGPSETQYF. CDR3 coding DNA: TGTGCCAGCAGTTTATCGGGCCCTTCGGAGACCCAGTACTTC.

This clonotype appeared many times. The chain combines TRBV28 with TRBJ1-2, with D hard to call. In germline, CDR1 is MDHEN, CDR2 SYDVKM. The CDR3 consists of 13 residues. V lost 2 bases and J lost 3, with 7 bases in between. The CDR3 sequence: CASSLSADYGYTF. The CDR3 DNA follows: TGTGCCAGCAGTTTAAGCGCCGACTATGGCTACACCTTC.

The chain couples TRBV14 to TRBJ2-7; no clear D gene. The germline V and J ends were trimmed by 2 bases and 3 bases, with 14 bases remaining between them. Germline values: CDR1 SGHDN, CDR2 FVKESK. This CDR3 has 15 amino acids. The DNA of the CDR3 is TGTGCCAGCAGCCAATCACCCGGCAACGGCTACGAGCAGTACTTC. As protein: CASSQSPGNGYEQYF.

This clonotype was found many times. The rearrangement links TRBV6-1 to TRBJ1-2, with unresolved D. The CDR3 is made up of 13 amino acids. Germline CDR1 MNHNS, CDR2 SASEGT. Trimming left V 0 bases short and J 5 bases short, with 7 bases between. The CDR3 DNA reads TGTGCCAGCAGTGAAGCAATAGAATATGGCTACACCTTC. This gives the protein CASSEAIEYGYTF.

The chain combines TRBV30 with TRBJ1-1, with D possibly being TRBD1 (5 bases). Trimming removed 0 bases from V and 8 bases from J, with 13 bases in between. Germline lookup yields CDR1 GTSNPN and CDR2 SVGIG (reference sequence). This CDR3 has 13 amino acids. The chain's CDR3 is CAWSVGDGREAFF. The CDR3 coding sequence is TGTGCCTGGAGTGTAGGGGACGGTCGGGAAGCTTTCTTT.

This clonotype has more than one count but fewer than ten. The chain is built from TRBV7-9 and TRBJ1-2; 7 bases map to TRBD1. Germline V gives CDR1 SEHNR, CDR2 FQNEAQ (reference sequence). This CDR3 spans 14 amino acids. After removal of 3 bases from V and 4 bases from J, the junction contained 5 bases not matched to a gene. CDR3 nucleotide sequence: TGTGCCAGCAGCTTCAGGGGGGGAGGCTATGGCTACACCTTC. Protein: CASSFRGGGYGYTF.

This clonotype has at least ten counts. V is TRBV10-3 and J is TRBJ1-1, with TRBD1 identical over 7 bases. Trimming at V came to 8 bases and at J to 1 base, leaving 16 bases not matched to a gene. The germline CDR1 and CDR2 sequences are ENHRY and SYGVKD. This CDR3 has 17 amino acids. CDR3 DNA: TGTGCCATCGGATCGACAGGGTGGAGTGGGGGGAACACTGAAGCTTTCTTT. Its translation: CAIGSTGWSGGNTEAFF.

This clonotype was seen a handful of times. CDR3 nucleotides: TGCAGCGTTGAGTCCGTCAGCGGCCGAACCTACGAGCAGTACTTC. It translates to CSVESVSGRTYEQYF. The rearrangement joins TRBV29-1 to TRBJ2-7; a possible D gene is TRBD2 (5 bases). Germline-derived CDR1 and CDR2 are SQVTM and ANQGSEA. The V end was cut by 3 bases, the J end by 2 bases, with 17 bases between. CDR3 size: 15 residues.

At least ten counts were recorded for this clonotype. The chain's CDR3 is CASSIGLDSYEQYF. CDR3 nucleotide sequence: TGTGCCAGTAGTATCGGGCTAGACTCCTACGAGCAGTACTTC. V is TRBV19 and J is TRBJ2-7; D is ambiguous. V was shortened by 3 bases and J by 0 bases, with 9 bases between the two germline ends. The CDR3 covers 14 residues. CDR1 and CDR2 from the germline V gene are LNHDA and SQIVND (reference sequence).

The table lists this clonotype with a few counts. The V gene is TRBV3-1, the J gene TRBJ2-5; TRBD1 matches at 11 bases. The CDR3 loop spans 16 amino acids. Germline assignment: CDR1 LGHDT and CDR2 YNNKEL (reference sequence). After removal of 5 bases from V and 5 bases from J, the junction contained 10 bases not matched to a gene. CDR3 sequence reads: CASSVGGDRGFETQYF. The CDR3 DNA reads TGTGCCAGCAGCGTCGGGGGGGACAGGGGGTTTGAGACCCAGTACTTC.

This clonotype was seen only a few times. The V gene is TRBV18, the J gene TRBJ1-1; D gene uncertain. With 2 bases removed from V and 5 bases from J, the gap between germline ends came to 12 bases. Germline V CDR1 and CDR2: KGHSH, LQKENI. The CDR3 loop spans 14 amino acids. CDR3 nucleotides: TGTGCCAGCTCACCAAATGGAGGTGGTACTGAAGCTTTCTTT. Protein sequence: CASSPNGGGTEAFF.

The chain links TRBV7-8 to TRBJ2-7, with 11 bases that match TRBD2. The CDR3 has 15 amino acids. J was trimmed by 0 bases and V by 6 bases; bases with no gene match: 4. Germline V gene lookup returns CDR1 SGHVS and CDR2 FQNEAQ. The CDR3 loop reads CASRQTSGVSYEQYF. The CDR3 region has the DNA TGTGCCAGCAGGCAGACTAGCGGGGTCTCCTACGAGCAGTACTTC.

The chain links TRBV12-3 or TRBV12-4 to TRBJ2-1, with D perhaps given as TRBD1 or TRBD2 (5 bases each). The V end lost 6 bases, the J end lost 8 bases, and 20 bases lay between the germline ends. The CDR3 extends over 15 amino acids. CDR3: CASSPGTTGVHEQFF. For the CDR3, the DNA is TGTGCCAGCAGCCCCGGGACCACCGGCGTCCATGAGCAGTTCTTC.